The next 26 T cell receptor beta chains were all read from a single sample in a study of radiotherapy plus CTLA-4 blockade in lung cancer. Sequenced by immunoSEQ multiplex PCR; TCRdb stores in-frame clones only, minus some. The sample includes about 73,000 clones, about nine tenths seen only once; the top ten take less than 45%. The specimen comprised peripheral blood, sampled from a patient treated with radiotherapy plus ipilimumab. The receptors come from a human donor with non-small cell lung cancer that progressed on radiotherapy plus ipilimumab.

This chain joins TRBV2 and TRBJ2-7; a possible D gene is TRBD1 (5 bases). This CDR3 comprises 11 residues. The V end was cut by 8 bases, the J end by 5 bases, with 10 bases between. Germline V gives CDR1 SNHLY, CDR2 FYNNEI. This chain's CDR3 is CASGAADEQYV. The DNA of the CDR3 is TGTGCCAGCGGGGCCGCAGACGAGCAGTACGTC.

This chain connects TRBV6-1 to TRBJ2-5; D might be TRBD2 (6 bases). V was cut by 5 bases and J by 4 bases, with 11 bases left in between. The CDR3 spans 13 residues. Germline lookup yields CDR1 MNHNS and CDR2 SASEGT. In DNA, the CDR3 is TGTGCCAGCAGTCCCCGGGGGACAGAGACCCAGTACTTC. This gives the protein CASSPRGTETQYF.

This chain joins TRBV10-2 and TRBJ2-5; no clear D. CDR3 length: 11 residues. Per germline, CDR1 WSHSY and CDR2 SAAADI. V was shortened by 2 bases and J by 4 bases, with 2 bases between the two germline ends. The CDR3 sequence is CASSEVETQYF. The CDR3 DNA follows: TGCGCCAGCAGTGAGGTAGAGACCCAGTACTTC.

The CDR3 loop reads CASSEVPGVYSNQPQHF. The CDR3, as DNA: TGTGCCAGCAGTGAAGTGCCAGGGGTATATAGCAATCAGCCCCAGCATTTT. This rearrangement joins TRBV2 to TRBJ1-5; the D gene is possibly TRBD1 (6 bases). The CDR3 has 17 amino acids. The V end lost 1 base, the J end lost 0 bases, and 13 bases lay between the germline ends. In germline, CDR1 is SNHLY, CDR2 FYNNEI.

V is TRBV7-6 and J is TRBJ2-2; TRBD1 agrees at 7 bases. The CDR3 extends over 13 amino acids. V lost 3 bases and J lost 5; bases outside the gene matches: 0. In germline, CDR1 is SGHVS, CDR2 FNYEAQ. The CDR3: CASSLTGTGELFF. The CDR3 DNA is TGTGCCAGCAGCTTGACAGGGACCGGGGAGCTGTTTTTT.

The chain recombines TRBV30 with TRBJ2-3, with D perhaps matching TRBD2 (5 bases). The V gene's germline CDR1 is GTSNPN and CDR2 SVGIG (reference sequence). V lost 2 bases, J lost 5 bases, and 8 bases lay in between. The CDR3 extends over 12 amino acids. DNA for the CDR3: TGTGCCTGGAGTACTAGTGGAGATACGCAGTATTTT. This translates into CAWSTSGDTQYF.

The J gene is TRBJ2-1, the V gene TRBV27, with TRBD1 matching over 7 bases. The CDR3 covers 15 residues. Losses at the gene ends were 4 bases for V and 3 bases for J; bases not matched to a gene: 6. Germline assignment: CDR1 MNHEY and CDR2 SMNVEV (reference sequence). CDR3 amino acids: CASSSDRMGYNEQFF. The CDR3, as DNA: TGTGCCAGCAGTTCGGACAGGATGGGCTACAATGAGCAGTTCTTC.

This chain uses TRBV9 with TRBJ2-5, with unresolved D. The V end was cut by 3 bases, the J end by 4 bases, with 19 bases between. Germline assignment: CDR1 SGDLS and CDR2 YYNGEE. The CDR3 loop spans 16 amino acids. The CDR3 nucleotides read TGTGCCAGCAGCGCCTCCCAGCCGGAGACCGGAGAGACCCAGTACTTC. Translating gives CASSASQPETGETQYF.

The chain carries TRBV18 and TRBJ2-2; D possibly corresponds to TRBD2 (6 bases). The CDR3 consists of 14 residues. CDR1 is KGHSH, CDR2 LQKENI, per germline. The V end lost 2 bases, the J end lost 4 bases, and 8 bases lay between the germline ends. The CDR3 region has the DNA TGTGCCAGCTCACCAGGGGGACTCACCGGGGAGCTGTTTTTT. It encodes CASSPGGLTGELFF.

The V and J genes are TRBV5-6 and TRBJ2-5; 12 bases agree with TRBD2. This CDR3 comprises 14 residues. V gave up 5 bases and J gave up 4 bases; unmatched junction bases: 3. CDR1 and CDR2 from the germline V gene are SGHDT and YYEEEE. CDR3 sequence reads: CASSRGLAGETQYF. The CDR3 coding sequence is TGTGCCAGCAGTAGGGGACTAGCGGGAGAGACCCAGTACTTC.

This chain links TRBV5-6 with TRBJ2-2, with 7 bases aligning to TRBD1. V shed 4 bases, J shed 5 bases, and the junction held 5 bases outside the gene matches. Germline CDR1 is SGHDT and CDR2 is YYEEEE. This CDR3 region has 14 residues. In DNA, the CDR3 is TGTGCCAGCAGCCGCGGACAGGCGACCGGGGAGCTGTTTTTT. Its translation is CASSRGQATGELFF.

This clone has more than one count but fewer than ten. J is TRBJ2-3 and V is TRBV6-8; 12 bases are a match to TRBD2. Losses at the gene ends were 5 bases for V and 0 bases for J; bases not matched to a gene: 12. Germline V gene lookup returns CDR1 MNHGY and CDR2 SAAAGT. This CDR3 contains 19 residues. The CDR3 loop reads CASSESGLAGLPSTDTQYF. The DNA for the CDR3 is TGTGCCAGCAGTGAGTCGGGACTAGCGGGTTTACCTAGCACAGATACGCAGTATTTT.

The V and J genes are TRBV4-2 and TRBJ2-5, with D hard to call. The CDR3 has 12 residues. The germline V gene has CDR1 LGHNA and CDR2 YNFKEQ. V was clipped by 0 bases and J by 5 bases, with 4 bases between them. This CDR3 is CASSQDLETQYF. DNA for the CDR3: TGTGCCAGCAGCCAAGACTTGGAGACCCAGTACTTC.

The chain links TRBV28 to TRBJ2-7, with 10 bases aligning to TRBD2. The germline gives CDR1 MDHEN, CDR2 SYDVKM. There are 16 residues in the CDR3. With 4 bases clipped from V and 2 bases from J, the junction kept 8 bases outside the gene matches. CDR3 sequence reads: CASSSRFSGRPYEQYV. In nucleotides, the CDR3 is TGTGCCAGCAGTTCGCGCTTTAGCGGGAGGCCCTACGAGCAGTACGTC.

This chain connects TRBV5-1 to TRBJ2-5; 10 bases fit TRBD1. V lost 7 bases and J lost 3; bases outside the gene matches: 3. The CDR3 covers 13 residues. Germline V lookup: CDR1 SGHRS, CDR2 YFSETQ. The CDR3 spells CASSGQGEETQYF. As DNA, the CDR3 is TGCGCCAGCTCCGGACAGGGGGAAGAGACCCAGTACTTC.

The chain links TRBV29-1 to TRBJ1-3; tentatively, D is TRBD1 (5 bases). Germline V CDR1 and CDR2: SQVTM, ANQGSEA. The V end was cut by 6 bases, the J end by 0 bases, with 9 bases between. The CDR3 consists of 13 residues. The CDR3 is CSVLGGSGNTIYF. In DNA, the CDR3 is TGCAGCGTGTTGGGGGGCTCTGGAAACACCATATATTTT.

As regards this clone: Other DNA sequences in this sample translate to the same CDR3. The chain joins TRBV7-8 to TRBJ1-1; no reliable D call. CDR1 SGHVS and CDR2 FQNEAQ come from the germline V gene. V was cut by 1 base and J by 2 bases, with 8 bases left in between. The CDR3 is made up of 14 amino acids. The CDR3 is CASSLVSGNTEAFF. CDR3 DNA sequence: TGTGCCAGCAGCTTAGTTTCGGGAAACACTGAAGCTTTCTTT.

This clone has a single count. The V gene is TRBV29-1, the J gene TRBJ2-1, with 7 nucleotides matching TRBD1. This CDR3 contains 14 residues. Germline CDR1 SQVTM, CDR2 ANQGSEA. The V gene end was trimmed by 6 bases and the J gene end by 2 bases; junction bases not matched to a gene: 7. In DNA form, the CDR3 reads TGCAGCGTGGATCAGGGGGACGCCTACAATGAGCAGTTCTTC. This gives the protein CSVDQGDAYNEQFF.

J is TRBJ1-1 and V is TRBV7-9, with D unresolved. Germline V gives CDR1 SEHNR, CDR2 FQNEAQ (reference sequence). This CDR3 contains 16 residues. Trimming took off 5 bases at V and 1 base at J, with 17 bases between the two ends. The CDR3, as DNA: TGTGCCAGCAGCCACCCCGTTGGGCCAGGGAACACTGAAGCTTTCTTT. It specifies CASSHPVGPGNTEAFF.

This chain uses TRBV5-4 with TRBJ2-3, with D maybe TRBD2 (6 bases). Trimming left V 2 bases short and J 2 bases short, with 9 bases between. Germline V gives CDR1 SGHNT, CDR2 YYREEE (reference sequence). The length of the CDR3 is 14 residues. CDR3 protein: CASSFPGLTDTQYF. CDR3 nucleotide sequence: TGTGCCAGCAGCTTTCCGGGACTCACAGATACGCAGTATTTT.

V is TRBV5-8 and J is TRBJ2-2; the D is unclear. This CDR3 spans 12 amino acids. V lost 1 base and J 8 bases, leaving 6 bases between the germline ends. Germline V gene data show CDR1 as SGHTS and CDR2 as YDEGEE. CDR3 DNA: TGTGCCAGCAGCTTGCTCGGGGGGGAGCTGTTTTTT. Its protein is CASSLLGGELFF.

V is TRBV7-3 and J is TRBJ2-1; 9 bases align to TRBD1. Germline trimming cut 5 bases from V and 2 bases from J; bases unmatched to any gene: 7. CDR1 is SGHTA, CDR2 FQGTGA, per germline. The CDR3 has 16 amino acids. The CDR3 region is CASSLRDRDAYNEQFF. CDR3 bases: TGTGCCAGCAGCCTTCGGGACAGGGACGCCTACAATGAGCAGTTCTTC.

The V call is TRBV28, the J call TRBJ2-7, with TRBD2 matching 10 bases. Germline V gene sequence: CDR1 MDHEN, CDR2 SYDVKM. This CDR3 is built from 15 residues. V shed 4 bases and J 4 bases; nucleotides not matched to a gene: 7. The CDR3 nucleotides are TGTGCCAGCAGTTGGGGGCTAGCGGGAGTATACGAGCAGTACTTC. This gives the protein CASSWGLAGVYEQYF.

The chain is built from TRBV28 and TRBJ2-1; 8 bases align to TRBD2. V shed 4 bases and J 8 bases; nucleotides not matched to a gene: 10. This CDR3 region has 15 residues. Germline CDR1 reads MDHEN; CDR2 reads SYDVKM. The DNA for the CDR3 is TGTGCCAGCAGTTCGCATGCGGGAGGCCGTGATGAGCAGTTCTTC. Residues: CASSSHAGGRDEQFF.

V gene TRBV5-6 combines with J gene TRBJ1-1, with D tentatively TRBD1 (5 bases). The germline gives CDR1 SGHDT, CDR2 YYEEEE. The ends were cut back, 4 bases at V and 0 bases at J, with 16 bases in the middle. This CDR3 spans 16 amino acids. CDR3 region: CASSDFRDGMNTEAFF. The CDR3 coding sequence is TGTGCCAGCAGCGACTTCAGGGATGGGATGAACACTGAAGCTTTCTTT.

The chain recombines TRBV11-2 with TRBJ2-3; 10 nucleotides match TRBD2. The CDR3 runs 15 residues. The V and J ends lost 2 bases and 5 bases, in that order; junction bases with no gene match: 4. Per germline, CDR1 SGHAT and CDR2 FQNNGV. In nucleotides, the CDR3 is TGTGCCAGCAGCTTAAAAGCGGGAGGGCGAGATACGCAGTATTTT. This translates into CASSLKAGGRDTQYF.